This is a list of T cell receptor beta chains from one sample in a study of pediatric ulcerative colitis. The method was immunoSEQ multiplex PCR; TCRdb's version includes in-frame clones alone and lacks a portion of them. The sample comprises about 34,000 clones, 60% to 85% of which are singletons, and 8.6% rests with the top ten. Sequencing was carried out using gut tissue. These receptors all stem from a boy aged 10-17 years with severe ulcerative colitis. The CDR3 runs from the conserved cysteine through the conserved F or W. A D gene is named only where the DNA matches it firmly. The size of a clone is reported for some rows only, either as once, few or many, or as a class for expanded clones.

CDR3nt: TGTGCCAGCAGTGTACAGGACTATGGCTACACCTTC
CDR3aa: CASSVQDYGYTF
abundance: -
d_gene: -
j_gene: TRBJ1-2
v_gene: TRBV6-1

CDR3nt: TGCGCCAGCAGCCAATCAGGGTTTGAAGAGACCCAGTACTTC
CDR3aa: CASSQSGFEETQYF
abundance: -
d_gene: -
j_gene: TRBJ2-5
v_gene: TRBV4-1

CDR3nt: TGTGCCAGTGCAGGGGATCGCAATCAGCCCCAGCATTTT
CDR3aa: CASAGDRNQPQHF
abundance: -
d_gene: -
j_gene: TRBJ1-5
v_gene: TRBV19

CDR3nt: TGTGCCAGTAGCTCAGCCTACGAGCAGTACTTC
CDR3aa: CASSSAYEQYF
abundance: few
d_gene: -
j_gene: TRBJ2-7
v_gene: TRBV6-6

CDR3nt: TGTGCCAGCAGCTTCCGGGACAGCCCATACAATGAGCAGTTCTTC
CDR3aa: CASSFRDSPYNEQFF
abundance: few
d_gene: TRBD1
j_gene: TRBJ2-1
v_gene: TRBV5-8

CDR3nt: TGTGCCAGCAGCTTCCAAGAGACCCAGTACTTC
CDR3aa: CASSFQETQYF
abundance: -
d_gene: -
j_gene: TRBJ2-5
v_gene: TRBV13

CDR3nt: TGTGCCAGTAAATTTCAGATGAACACTGAAGCTTTCTTT
CDR3aa: CASKFQMNTEAFF
abundance: -
d_gene: -
j_gene: TRBJ1-1
v_gene: TRBV19

CDR3nt: TGTGCCAGCAGCTTAAATAAGAACGAGCAGTACTTC
CDR3aa: CASSLNKNEQYF
abundance: once
d_gene: -
j_gene: TRBJ2-7
v_gene: TRBV13

CDR3nt: TGTGCCAGCAGTCCCGCCGGTCCTGAGCAGTTCTTC
CDR3aa: CASSPAGPEQFF
abundance: -
d_gene: -
j_gene: TRBJ2-1
v_gene: TRBV2

CDR3nt: TGTGCCAGCAGCTTACCCGGACGATTCCACAATGAGCAGTTCTTC
CDR3aa: CASSLPGRFHNEQFF
abundance: -
d_gene: -
j_gene: TRBJ2-1
v_gene: TRBV5-6

CDR3nt: TGCGCCAGCAGCTTGGATCTGCGACAGTTGAACACTGAAGCTTTCTTT
CDR3aa: CASSLDLRQLNTEAFF
abundance: -
d_gene: -
j_gene: TRBJ1-1
v_gene: TRBV5-1

CDR3nt: TGTGCCAGCAGCCTATTAACCGGGGAGCTGTTTTTT
CDR3aa: CASSLLTGELFF
abundance: -
d_gene: -
j_gene: TRBJ2-2
v_gene: TRBV5-6

CDR3nt: TGTGCCAGCAGGGAAGATAGACAGGGCGGGAGTCAGCCCCAGCATTTT
CDR3aa: CASREDRQGGSQPQHF
abundance: -
d_gene: TRBD1
j_gene: TRBJ1-5
v_gene: TRBV6-1

CDR3nt: TGTGCCAGCAGTGAAGCCCGGGGTGGATACATTCAGTACTTC
CDR3aa: CASSEARGGYIQYF
abundance: -
d_gene: -
j_gene: TRBJ2-4
v_gene: TRBV6-1

CDR3nt: TGTGCCAGCAGCGTTACAGGGGAATATGGCTACACCTTC
CDR3aa: CASSVTGEYGYTF
abundance: few
d_gene: TRBD1
j_gene: TRBJ1-2
v_gene: TRBV9

CDR3nt: TGTGCCAGCAGTGGGGCGACAGGGGCTCCCTACGAGCAGTACTTC
CDR3aa: CASSGATGAPYEQYF
abundance: -
d_gene: TRBD1
j_gene: TRBJ2-7
v_gene: TRBV2

CDR3nt: TGTGCCACCCTCGGGGTGAACACTGAAGCTTTCTTT
CDR3aa: CATLGVNTEAFF
abundance: -
d_gene: -
j_gene: TRBJ1-1
v_gene: TRBV21-1

CDR3nt: TGCGCCAGCAGTGATCCCCTGTGGGGAAACACCATATATTTT
CDR3aa: CASSDPLWGNTIYF
abundance: few
d_gene: -
j_gene: TRBJ1-3
v_gene: TRBV10-2